The next 19 T cell receptor beta chains were all read from a single sample in a study of cytomegalovirus exposure and HLA in healthy donors. Sequencing was performed with immunoSEQ multiplex PCR; in TCRdb, only in-frame clones are kept and a portion is missing. The sample carries about 200,000 clones, roughly 83% recorded once. The specimen sequenced was PBMCs. Receptors were obtained from a woman under 30 in good health and CMV-seronegative.

This clone was seen a handful of times. The chain couples TRBV18 to TRBJ2-7; D unresolved. Germline V gene sequence: CDR1 KGHSH, CDR2 LQKENI. The CDR3 extends over 12 amino acids. V dropped 2 bases and J dropped 6 bases, with 8 bases sitting between them. The CDR3 protein is CASSPTGLEQYF. The CDR3 DNA reads as TGTGCCAGCTCACCAACCGGTCTCGAGCAGTACTTC.

This clone was observed a few times. The gene calls are TRBV7-2 and TRBJ2-7; tentatively, D is TRBD1 (5 bases). The CDR3 is 14 residues long. Between the trimmed V and J ends, which lost 5 bases and 2 bases, there was a span of 13 bases. Germline V lookup: CDR1 SGHTA, CDR2 FQGNSA. The CDR3 sequence: CASSLTTETYEQYF. The CDR3 nucleotides are TGTGCCAGCAGCCTTACGACAGAGACCTACGAGCAGTACTTC.

The table lists this clone with a count of one. The CDR3 DNA reads TGTGCCAGCAGCCAAGTCCAGGGGTATCGTTACGAGCAGTACTTC. It specifies CASSQVQGYRYEQYF. The gene calls are TRBV4-2 and TRBJ2-7, with a tentative D call TRBD1 (6 bases). The CDR3 is made up of 15 amino acids. The germline V gene has CDR1 LGHNA and CDR2 YNFKEQ. The V and J ends lost 1 base and 4 bases respectively, with 14 bases between them.

V is TRBV20-1 and J is TRBJ2-7; D may be TRBD2 (6 bases). Germline assignment: CDR1 DFQATT and CDR2 SNEGSKA (reference sequence). CDR3 length: 11 amino acids. V was shortened by 2 bases and J by 6 bases, with 8 bases between the two germline ends. The CDR3 DNA sequence: TGCAGTGCTAGACTAGCGAGCGAGCAGTACTTC. Translated: CSARLASEQYF.

The rearrangement uses TRBV4-1 and TRBJ1-1; D not certain. V lost 0 bases, J lost 1 base, and 6 bases lay in between. The CDR3 is 14 residues long. Germline V gives CDR1 MGHRA, CDR2 YSYEKL. The CDR3 DNA sequence: TGCGCCAGCAGCCAAGAAGGTTGGAACACTGAAGCTTTCTTT. It yields the protein CASSQEGWNTEAFF.

J is TRBJ2-1 and V is TRBV28, with 9 bases identical to TRBD2. The CDR3 is 18 amino acids. Germline V gives CDR1 MDHEN, CDR2 SYDVKM. The V segment lost 5 bases and the J segment 9 bases; nucleotides outside the gene matches: 20. In nucleotides, the CDR3 is TGTGCCAGCAGTCCGCAGGGATTCGGCGGGAGGGCCTCTGGTGAGCAGTTCTTC. Protein product: CASSPQGFGGRASGEQFF.

The sample holds one count of this clone. This chain connects TRBV6-6 to TRBJ1-2, with D perhaps matching TRBD1 (6 bases). In germline, CDR1 is MNHNY, CDR2 SVGAGI (reference sequence). Between the trimmed V and J ends, which lost 8 bases and 7 bases, there was a span of 17 bases. The CDR3 has 13 residues. The CDR3: CASLVGAGVGYTF. CDR3 coding DNA: TGTGCCAGCCTCGTCGGGGCAGGGGTTGGCTACACCTTC.

CDR3 nucleotide sequence: TGTGCCAGCAGTTACTCGCTGTGGGGCCCGGAAGGCTACACCTTC. It yields the protein CASSYSLWGPEGYTF. This chain joins TRBV6-5 and TRBJ1-2; D might be TRBD1 (5 bases). Trimming took 0 bases from V and 8 from J, leaving 16 bases between them. Germline V CDR1 and CDR2: MNHEY, SVGAGI. The CDR3 extends over 15 amino acids.

The chain joins TRBV5-4 to TRBJ2-5, with TRBD2 as a possible D gene (5 bases). V dropped 4 bases and J dropped 1 base, with 11 bases sitting between them. The CDR3 loop spans 14 amino acids. Germline CDR1 SGHNT, CDR2 YYREEE (reference sequence). CDR3 residues: CASSPRGFQETQYF. The CDR3 region has the DNA TGTGCCAGCAGCCCACGGGGATTCCAAGAGACCCAGTACTTC.

This sequence joins TRBV27 and TRBJ1-5; D might be TRBD1 (5 bases). The germline V and J ends were trimmed by 2 bases and 5 bases, with 10 bases remaining between them. The CDR3 sequence is 14 residues long. CDR1 MNHEY and CDR2 SMNVEV come from the germline V gene (reference sequence). The CDR3 nucleotides read TGTGCCAGCAGTTTAGGAAGAGGGGATCAGCCCCAGCATTTT. Its protein product is CASSLGRGDQPQHF.

The CDR3 nucleotides are TGTGCCAGCAGCTTGTTGACAGGGCCAACAGATACGCAGTATTTT. Encoded protein: CASSLLTGPTDTQYF. The rearrangement links TRBV13 to TRBJ2-3; 7 positions match TRBD1. There are 15 residues in the CDR3. V dropped 3 bases and J dropped 3; count of bases not matched to a gene: 6. Per the germline V gene, CDR1 is PRHDT and CDR2 is FYEKMQ (reference sequence).

This chain links TRBV28 with TRBJ1-1; D is unresolved. In germline, CDR1 is MDHEN, CDR2 SYDVKM. V was clipped by 3 bases and J by 4 bases, with 9 bases between them. The CDR3 covers 13 residues. In DNA form, the CDR3 reads TGTGCCAGCAGTTTTAGGGCGATCACTGAAGCTTTCTTT. It specifies CASSFRAITEAFF.

The chain couples TRBV5-4 to TRBJ1-1; D is unresolved. Per the germline V gene, CDR1 is SGHNT and CDR2 is YYREEE (reference sequence). This CDR3 is built from 16 residues. With 0 bases removed from V and 0 bases from J, the gap between germline ends came to 12 bases. The CDR3: CASSLEGRSMNTEAFF. CDR3 DNA: TGTGCCAGCAGCTTGGAAGGGCGAAGTATGAACACTGAAGCTTTCTTT.

This clone was seen only once. The chain recombines TRBV10-3 with TRBJ1-2, with D unclear. With 3 bases removed from V and 2 bases from J, the gap between germline ends came to 4 bases. The CDR3 loop spans 12 amino acids. The germline CDR1 and CDR2 sequences are ENHRY and SYGVKD. In DNA, the CDR3 is TGTGCCATCAGTGACGGAAACTATGGCTACACCTTC. This encodes CAISDGNYGYTF.

This chain uses TRBV6-5 with TRBJ2-1; tentatively, D is TRBD1 or TRBD2 (6 bases each). The CDR3 sequence is 15 residues long. V dropped 6 bases and J dropped 10 bases, with 22 bases sitting between them. CDR1 and CDR2 (germline): MNHEY, SVGAGI. CDR3 in amino acids: CASRHRRDMESEQFF. CDR3 nucleotide sequence: TGTGCCAGCAGGCATCGGAGGGACATGGAGTCAGAGCAGTTCTTC.

This clone was seen only a few times. The chain carries TRBV9 and TRBJ1-3; 7 bases fit TRBD1. The V gene end was trimmed by 4 bases and the J gene end by 1 base; junction bases not matched to a gene: 8. This CDR3 region has 16 residues. Germline V lookup: CDR1 SGDLS, CDR2 YYNGEE. The CDR3 sequence: CASSRAGGGSGNTIYF. The CDR3 DNA follows: TGTGCCAGCAGCCGTGCAGGGGGAGGGTCTGGAAACACCATATATTTT. Looking up the rest from reference TRBV9 and TRBJ1-3 gives the full variable domain: DSGVTQTPKHLITATGQRVTLRCSPRSGDLSVYWYQQSLDQGLQFLIQYYNGEERAKGNILERFSAQQFPDLHSELNLSSLELGDSALYFCASSRAGGGSGNTIYFGEGSWLTVV.

V is TRBV19 and J is TRBJ2-7; no clear D gene. CDR3 length: 12 residues. V lost 4 bases and J lost 6, with 10 bases in between. CDR1 and CDR2 from the germline V gene are LNHDA and SQIVND (reference sequence). DNA of the CDR3: TGTGCCAGTAGTACTGCCGGGTTCGAGCAGTACTTC. It translates to CASSTAGFEQYF.

The chain is built from TRBV6-1 and TRBJ1-4, with 7 bases that match TRBD1. The germline V gene encodes CDR1 MNHNS and CDR2 SASEGT. Germline trimming cut 3 bases from V and 4 bases from J; bases unmatched to any gene: 11. The CDR3 contains 17 residues. The CDR3, as DNA: TGTGCCAGCAGTGACGAAACAGGGGCGCGAAGTAATGAAAAACTGTTTTTT. This codes for CASSDETGARSNEKLFF.

The chain couples TRBV29-1 to TRBJ1-2, with unresolved D. Germline values: CDR1 SQVTM, CDR2 ANQGSEA. The CDR3 is made up of 12 amino acids. Trimming removed 7 bases at V and 4 bases at J, with 13 bases between. Here the CDR3 reads CSAAGDGYGYTF. The CDR3 coding sequence is TGCAGCGCCGCCGGGGATGGCTATGGCTACACCTTC.